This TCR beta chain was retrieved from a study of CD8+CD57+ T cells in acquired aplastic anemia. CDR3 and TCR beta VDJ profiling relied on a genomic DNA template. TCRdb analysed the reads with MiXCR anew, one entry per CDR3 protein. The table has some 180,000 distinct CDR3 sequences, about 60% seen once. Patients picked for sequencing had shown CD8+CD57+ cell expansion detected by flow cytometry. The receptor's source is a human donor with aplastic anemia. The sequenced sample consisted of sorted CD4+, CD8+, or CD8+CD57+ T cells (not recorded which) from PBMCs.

For the CDR3, the DNA is TGTGCCAGCAGCGTAGTGGATAGTTTGGGCACAGATACGCAGTATTTT. Translation: CASSVVDSLGTDTQYF. J is TRBJ2-3 and V is TRBV9; D not resolved. Germline CDR1 and CDR2: SGDLS and YYNGEE. The ends were cut back, 0 bases at V and 1 base at J, with 12 bases in the middle. The CDR3 has 16 residues.